The clone carrying this TCR beta chain was seen a handful of times. The data belong to a study of regulatory T cells in long-lasting Graves disease. Arm-PCR with iRepertoire HTBI primers amplified the CDR3 regions for these TCR beta libraries. TCRdb used MiXCR to reprocess the multiplex PCR reads, holding one entry per CDR3 protein. The sample lists 530,000 or so distinct CDR3 sequences, more than 15% seen once, with around 13% in the top ten. Regarding time point: newly diagnosed GD, antithyroid drugs for less than 3 months. PBMCs provided the RNA from which the TCR library was made. V gave up 6 bases and J gave up 0 bases; unmatched junction bases: 11. The germline V gene encodes CDR1 SEHNR and CDR2 FQNEAQ (reference sequence). This CDR3 has 17 amino acids. The same specimen was also included in a second study, on T cells in Graves' hyperthyroidism and ophthalmopathy.

The rearrangement links TRBV7-9 to TRBJ2-1; 7 nucleotides agree with TRBD2. The clonotype originates from a man younger than 35 with Graves disease. The input for sequencing was peripheral blood mononuclear cells (PBMCs), taken at new diagnosis, from a patient treated with antithyroid drugs. CDR3 residues: CASSFTSVSSSYNEQFF. CDR3 nucleotide sequence: TGTGCCAGCAGTTTCACTAGCGTCTCGAGCTCCTACAATGAGCAGTTCTTC.